These 25 T cell receptor beta chains were all obtained from the same sample, sequenced in a study of blood T cell repertoires in COVID-19. Sequencing used immunoSEQ multiplex PCR; TCRdb keeps in-frame clones, though not all of them. The sample records almost 350,000 clones, more than 70% being singletons. Sample: peripheral blood. Receptors were obtained from a woman aged 60 to 75 with COVID-19, enrolled during active disease.

This clone showed up just once. V and J are TRBV6-2 or TRBV6-3 and TRBJ2-1; D may be TRBD2 (7 bases). V was shortened by 6 bases and J by 6 bases, with 18 bases between the two germline ends. Germline V CDR1 and CDR2: MNHEY, SVGEGT. This CDR3 comprises 15 residues. The CDR3 coding sequence is TGTGCCAGCAGCAAAGGGGGGGTCCGACTCAATGAGCAGTTCTTC. It translates to CASSKGGVRLNEQFF.

V is TRBV4-2 and J is TRBJ1-3; 7 nucleotides agree with TRBD1. CDR1 is LGHNA and CDR2 is YNFKEQ in the germline V gene. The CDR3 runs to 18 residues. Losses at the gene ends were 2 bases for V and 4 bases for J; bases not matched to a gene: 14. CDR3 loop: CASSQNRILQGDGNTIYF. In DNA, the CDR3 is TGTGCCAGCAGCCAAAATAGGATTCTCCAGGGGGACGGAAACACCATATATTTT.

The rearrangement joins TRBV4-1 to TRBJ1-2, with D unclear. The V gene lost 5 bases and the J gene lost 3 bases, with 7 bases spanning the gap. This CDR3 spans 12 amino acids. The V gene's germline CDR1 is MGHRA and CDR2 YSYEKL. CDR3 DNA: TGCGCCAGCAGCACAGAACACTATGGCTACACCTTC. Amino acids: CASSTEHYGYTF.

This clone has just a few counts. This chain connects TRBV7-2 to TRBJ1-3; possible D gene TRBD1, 6 bases. V dropped 5 bases and J dropped 3 bases, with 20 bases sitting between them. Germline V gives CDR1 SGHTA, CDR2 FQGNSA. The CDR3 spans 17 residues. The CDR3 sequence: CASSILGTFGVGNTIYF. The CDR3 DNA follows: TGTGCCAGCAGCATACTCGGGACATTCGGGGTTGGAAACACCATATATTTT.

The rearrangement uses TRBV18 and TRBJ1-1, with D possibly matching TRBD1 (6 bases). This CDR3 region has 13 residues. Trimming removed 3 bases from V and 8 bases from J, with 13 bases in between. Germline CDR1 and CDR2: KGHSH and LQKENI. The CDR3 bases are TGTGCCAGCTCACCTTCAGGGGCCCAAGAAGCTTTCTTT. The encoded protein is CASSPSGAQEAFF. Drawing the rest from reference TRBV18 and TRBJ1-1, the complete variable domain is NAGVMQNPRHLVRRRGQEARLRCSPMKGHSHVYWYRQLPEEGLKFMVYLQKENIIDESGMPKERFSAEFPKEGPSILRIQQVVRGDSAAYFCASSPSGAQEAFFGQGTRLTVV.

The chain links TRBV7-2 to TRBJ1-5, with a weak D call TRBD1 (5 bases). The CDR3 has 16 amino acids. V gave up 1 base and J gave up 0 bases, with 10 bases separating them. Germline V gives CDR1 SGHTA, CDR2 FQGNSA. CDR3 nucleotides: TGTGCCAGCAGCTTAGATCTGGGGGGTAGCAATCAGCCCCAGCATTTT. Encoded protein: CASSLDLGGSNQPQHF.

This clone appeared a single time. The chain has TRBV28 and TRBJ2-7, with D possibly matching TRBD1 (6 bases). The CDR3 consists of 14 residues. The germline V gene has CDR1 MDHEN and CDR2 SYDVKM. The V and J ends lost 3 bases and 1 base respectively, with 10 bases between them. The CDR3 bases are TGTGCCAGCAGTTTCAGGGACAATTCCTACGAGCAGTACTTC. It translates to CASSFRDNSYEQYF.

As regards this clone: At the DNA level, this CDR3 is encoded by other sequences in the same sample as well. The chain combines TRBV6-1 with TRBJ1-5, with 7 nucleotides matching TRBD1. Unmatched junction bases numbered 3, after V lost 3 bases and J lost 4 bases. Germline V gene sequence: CDR1 MNHNS, CDR2 SASEGT. CDR3 length: 14 residues. The CDR3 region is CASSEAGGNQPQHF. The CDR3 bases are TGTGCCAGCAGTGAGGCAGGGGGGAATCAGCCCCAGCATTTT.

The chain carries TRBV10-3 and TRBJ1-1; D is unresolved. CDR3 length equals 13 residues. V was clipped by 11 bases and J by 5 bases, with 18 bases between them. Per germline, CDR1 ENHRY and CDR2 SYGVKD. The CDR3 spells CAATDQVRTEAFF. The CDR3 DNA sequence: TGTGCCGCCACCGACCAGGTAAGGACTGAAGCTTTCTTT.

The chain joins TRBV3-1 (or the pseudogene TRBV3-2) to TRBJ2-7, with 8 bases fitting TRBD1. Germline CDR1 and CDR2: LGHDT and YNNKEL (reference sequence). This CDR3 contains 14 residues. V gave up 4 bases and J gave up 2 bases; unmatched junction bases: 4. The CDR3 here is CASSRETGAYEQYF. The CDR3 DNA sequence: TGTGCCAGCAGCCGAGAGACAGGGGCCTACGAGCAGTACTTC.

The V and J genes are TRBV7-8 and TRBJ1-5, with 12 positions matching TRBD1. The CDR3 totals 17 residues. Germline V gene lookup returns CDR1 SGHVS and CDR2 FQNEAQ. V gave up 3 bases and J gave up 11 bases; unmatched junction bases: 14. The DNA for the CDR3 is TGTGCCAGCAGCTTTGGGGTGGGACAGGGGGCGCAGGGGGCCCAGCATTTT. Its translation: CASSFGVGQGAQGAQHF.

V gene TRBV19 combines with J gene TRBJ2-7; 10 bases are shared with TRBD1. Trimming removed 5 bases from V and 4 bases from J; junction bases left unmatched: 11. The CDR3 length is 16 residues. Germline V gene sequence: CDR1 LNHDA, CDR2 SQIVND (reference sequence). CDR3 sequence: CASSSDGQGGNYEQYF. CDR3 in DNA: TGTGCCAGTAGTTCGGATGGACAGGGGGGCAATTACGAGCAGTACTTC.

V usage is TRBV19 and J usage is TRBJ1-1; D is ambiguous. CDR1 is LNHDA and CDR2 is SQIVND in the germline V gene (reference sequence). V dropped 7 bases and J dropped 1 base, with 13 bases sitting between them. This CDR3 has 14 residues. The CDR3 DNA reads TGTGCCAGTATATCCCAGGCTTGGAACACTGAAGCTTTCTTT. Protein sequence: CASISQAWNTEAFF. Complete variable domain (other parts from reference TRBV19 and TRBJ1-1): DGGITQSPKYLFRKEGQNVTLSCEQNLNHDAMYWYRQDPGQGLRLIYYSQIVNDFQKGDIAEGYSVSREKKESFPLTVTSAQKNPTAFYLCASISQAWNTEAFFGQGTRLTVV.

The V and J genes are TRBV27 and TRBJ1-1; 7 nucleotides line up with TRBD1. V lost 3 bases and J lost 3; bases outside the gene matches: 13. The CDR3 totals 17 residues. Looked up from germline, CDR1 is MNHEY and CDR2 is SMNVEV (reference sequence). The CDR3 protein is CASSLSGRGTPYTEAFF. The CDR3 region has the DNA TGTGCCAGCAGTTTGTCAGGCAGGGGGACCCCATACACTGAAGCTTTCTTT.

CDR3 sequence reads: CATSANRDRGHGYTF. In DNA, the CDR3 is TGTGCCACCAGTGCTAACCGGGACAGGGGGCACGGCTACACCTTC. This chain links TRBV24-1 with TRBJ1-2, with 12 nucleotides matching TRBD1. The germline V gene encodes CDR1 KGHDR and CDR2 SFDVKD. V was clipped by 5 bases and J by 8 bases; unmatched bases: 8. The CDR3 is 15 residues long.

The sample holds a few counts of this clone. This chain links TRBV18 with TRBJ2-7; D possibly corresponds to TRBD2 (6 bases). V dropped 2 bases and J dropped 6 bases, with 11 bases sitting between them. Germline V gene sequence: CDR1 KGHSH, CDR2 LQKENI. The CDR3 runs to 13 residues. The DNA of the CDR3 is TGTGCCAGCTCACCATTGGAGCGGGCCGAGCAGTACTTC. Translating gives CASSPLERAEQYF.

V is TRBV28 and J is TRBJ1-2; D uncertain. V was shortened by 7 bases and J by 8 bases, with 23 bases between the two germline ends. The germline V gene encodes CDR1 MDHEN and CDR2 SYDVKM. The CDR3 is made up of 15 amino acids. The CDR3 reads CASKSTYNEGRGYTF. DNA of the CDR3: TGTGCCAGCAAGTCGACGTATAATGAGGGCCGGGGCTACACCTTC.

The table lists this clone with a count of one. V and J are TRBV30 and TRBJ2-2, with 9 bases identical to TRBD1. CDR3 size: 15 residues. Germline V gene data show CDR1 as GTSNPN and CDR2 as SVGIG (reference sequence). The V gene end was trimmed by 6 bases and the J gene end by 6 bases; junction bases not matched to a gene: 11. CDR3 nucleotide sequence: TGTGCCTGTACTCCCGGGACAGGGTGGGCCGGGGAGCTGTTTTTT. Its protein is CACTPGTGWAGELFF.

This chain connects TRBV12-3 or TRBV12-4 to TRBJ1-2, with 8 bases fitting TRBD1. The length of the CDR3 is 13 residues. J gave up 8 bases and V 3 bases, and 5 bases lay outside the gene matches. CDR3 amino acids: CASSFQGARGYTF. For the CDR3, the DNA is TGTGCCAGCAGTTTTCAGGGGGCGCGAGGCTACACCTTC.

The chain recombines TRBV20-1 with TRBJ1-1; D gene unclear. There are 11 residues in the CDR3. Germline CDR1 is DFQATT and CDR2 is SNEGSKA (reference sequence). V was cut by 1 base and J by 7 bases, with 7 bases left in between. The CDR3 protein is CSARGRFEAFF. The CDR3 bases are TGCAGTGCTAGAGGTCGGTTTGAAGCTTTCTTT.

DNA of the CDR3: TGTGCCAGTAGTTTCGCACAGGGGTACAATGAGCAGTTCTTC. Translated, it gives CASSFAQGYNEQFF. This sequence joins TRBV19 and TRBJ2-1, with TRBD1 identical over 7 bases. This CDR3 is built from 14 residues. The germline gives CDR1 LNHDA, CDR2 SQIVND (reference sequence). V gave up 5 bases and J gave up 4 bases; unmatched junction bases: 5.

This sequence joins TRBV9 and TRBJ1-3, with 7 positions matching TRBD1. Germline V gene sequence: CDR1 SGDLS, CDR2 YYNGEE. After removal of 4 bases from V and 4 bases from J, the junction contained 5 bases not matched to a gene. The CDR3 is made up of 14 amino acids. The CDR3 reads CASSPGTAGNTIYF. For the CDR3, the DNA is TGTGCCAGCAGCCCTGGGACAGCGGGAAACACCATATATTTT.

This CDR3 reads CASSLGPKGYTF. In DNA, the CDR3 is TGTGCCAGCAGCTTAGGTCCTAAAGGCTACACCTTC. The chain joins TRBV11-2 to TRBJ1-2; D is undetermined. CDR3 size: 12 residues. Germline V lookup: CDR1 SGHAT, CDR2 FQNNGV. The ends were cut back, 1 base at V and 8 bases at J, with 8 bases in the middle.

The J gene is TRBJ2-1, the V gene TRBV6-5; 11 bases fit TRBD1. J lost 7 bases, V lost 4 bases, and 6 bases had no gene match. Germline V gives CDR1 MNHEY, CDR2 SVGAGI. CDR3 length equals 15 residues. CDR3 loop: CASSSGTGGRNEQFF. The CDR3, as DNA: TGTGCCAGCAGTTCCGGGACAGGGGGTCGAAATGAGCAGTTCTTC.

The V gene is TRBV27, the J gene TRBJ2-3; D is perhaps TRBD2 (6 bases). Germline lookup yields CDR1 MNHEY and CDR2 SMNVEV (reference sequence). With 5 bases removed from V and 2 bases from J, the gap between germline ends came to 17 bases. This CDR3 region has 16 residues. CDR3 in DNA: TGTGCCAGCAGTCCGCAATACCGGGACTTCACAGATACGCAGTATTTT. Translating gives CASSPQYRDFTDTQYF.